The rows below give T cell receptor beta chains drawn from one sample of a study of blood T cell repertoires in COVID-19. Sequencing was performed with immunoSEQ multiplex PCR; in TCRdb, only in-frame clones are kept and a portion is missing. The table shows about 160,000 clones, with about 83% occurring only once. Sequenced material: peripheral blood. Receptors originate from a man aged 60-69 years with acute or convalescent COVID-19. The CDR3 runs from the conserved cysteine through the conserved F or W. The order of the fields is CDR3 DNA, CDR3 protein, V gene, clone size, J gene, D gene. D genes are given only for firm matches. Size is omitted from some rows. Given values are once, few, many or a class for expanded clones.

DNA: TGTGCCAGCAGCTTATCTTCTGATGGCTACACCTTC
CDR3: CASSLSSDGYTF
V: TRBV11-2
size: few
J: TRBJ1-2
D: NA

DNA: TGTGCCTGGAGTACAGGGGGCTCCTATGGCTACACCTTC
CDR3: CAWSTGGSYGYTF
V: TRBV30
size: NA
J: TRBJ1-2
D: TRBD1

DNA: TGTGCCAGCAGTGAGGCACGAACATACTATGGCTACACCTTC
CDR3: CASSEARTYYGYTF
V: TRBV2
size: NA
J: TRBJ1-2
D: NA

DNA: TGTGCCAGCAGTTTACTGGGACAGGGGACCTACGAGCAGTACTTC
CDR3: CASSLLGQGTYEQYF
V: TRBV27
size: few
J: TRBJ2-7
D: TRBD1

DNA: TGTGCCAGCTCACCACGGGACACAAATTCACCCCTCCACTTT
CDR3: CASSPRDTNSPLHF
V: TRBV18
size: NA
J: TRBJ1-6
D: NA

DNA: TGTGCCAGCAGCTTGGATGGGACTAGCGGGGGGGCCGACGTGGGTGAGCAGTTCTTC
CDR3: CASSLDGTSGGADVGEQFF
V: TRBV5-4
size: NA
J: TRBJ2-1
D: TRBD2

DNA: TGTGCCAGCAGCCCGCGACAGGGAAAAAACATTCAGTACTTC
CDR3: CASSPRQGKNIQYF
V: TRBV7-2
size: NA
J: TRBJ2-4
D: TRBD1

DNA: TGTGCCATATCGGCAGGCCTTTATGGCTACACCTTC
CDR3: CAISAGLYGYTF
V: TRBV10-3
size: NA
J: TRBJ1-2
D: NA

DNA: TGTGCCAGCAGCTTAGAGAGGACAGGGAACGCTGAACGGGGCTACACCTTC
CDR3: CASSLERTGNAERGYTF
V: TRBV7-2
size: NA
J: TRBJ1-2
D: TRBD1

DNA: TGTGCCAGCAGCCAAGAGCCCGGAGTAGCGGGGGGAAGCTCCTACGAGCAGTACTTC
CDR3: CASSQEPGVAGGSSYEQYF
V: TRBV4-2
size: once
J: TRBJ2-7
D: TRBD2

DNA: TGTGCCCTCTCCGCCCAGGTGCCTTTTAACTATGGCTACACCTTC
CDR3: CALSAQVPFNYGYTF
V: TRBV30
size: NA
J: TRBJ1-2
D: NA